This T cell receptor (beta chain) was sequenced for a study of CD8 T cells in ankylosing spondylitis. Using quantitative 5'-RACE with molecular barcodes, the authors made TCR beta libraries. TCRdb passed the 5' RACE reads through MiXCR, listing each CDR3 protein once. The profile shows about 130,000 distinct CDR3 sequences, about 7% of them singletons. Germline V gene data show CDR1 as SGHAT and CDR2 as FQNNGV. Trimming stripped 0 bases from V and 8 bases from J, with 19 bases between. The CDR3 sequence is 17 residues long. This clonotype was counted ten times or more. Its antigen remains unidentified. Findings and caveats of the study: Reportedly, disease-linked clones are significantly enriched in ankylosing spondylitis patients' matched synovial fluid. Characteristic of ankylosing spondylitis blood, it appeared, was a TCR beta motif comprising several highly homologous variants.

Specimen: blood, either unsorted or a sorted T cell fraction (not recorded which). The V call is TRBV11-2, the J call TRBJ1-4; perhaps TRBD1 as D (6 bases). This TCR came from a male donor with ankylosing spondylitis or in good health (not recorded which). The CDR3 region is CASSLEGPHSGDEKLFF. The CDR3 coding sequence is TGTGCCAGCAGCTTAGAGGGTCCACATTCAGGGGACGAAAAACTGTTTTTT.